This T cell receptor beta chain emerged from a study of regulatory T cells in long-lasting Graves disease. The CDR3 has 13 residues. Germline V gives CDR1 MDHEN, CDR2 SYDVKM. V lost 1 base to trimming and J lost 8 bases, with 9 bases between them. Findings and caveats of the study: Accuracy may have been reduced by the small sample size. Graves' patients with persistent disease showed TCR diversity lower than patients newly diagnosed.

In its sample, this clonotype was seen many times. Antigen unknown. Researchers made TCR beta libraries by using iRepertoire HTBI primers and running Arm-PCR on CDR3 regions. TCRdb reprocessed the multiplex PCR reads via MiXCR and lists one record per CDR3 protein. The sample carries about 380,000 distinct CDR3 sequences, around 15% recorded once. The time point here: newly diagnosed GD, antithyroid drugs for less than 3 months. From PBMCs, RNA was extracted and then used to make the TCR library. Enrollment of patients was through an endocrinology department in Xi'an, China. The receptor's source is a female donor with Graves disease. This chain uses TRBV28 with TRBJ2-1; no reliable D call. The material was peripheral blood mononuclear cells (PBMCs), obtained at new diagnosis, from a patient treated with antithyroid drugs. In DNA form, the CDR3 reads TGTGCCAGCAGTTTATCCTACCATGATGAGCAGTTCTTC. Its translation is CASSLSYHDEQFF.